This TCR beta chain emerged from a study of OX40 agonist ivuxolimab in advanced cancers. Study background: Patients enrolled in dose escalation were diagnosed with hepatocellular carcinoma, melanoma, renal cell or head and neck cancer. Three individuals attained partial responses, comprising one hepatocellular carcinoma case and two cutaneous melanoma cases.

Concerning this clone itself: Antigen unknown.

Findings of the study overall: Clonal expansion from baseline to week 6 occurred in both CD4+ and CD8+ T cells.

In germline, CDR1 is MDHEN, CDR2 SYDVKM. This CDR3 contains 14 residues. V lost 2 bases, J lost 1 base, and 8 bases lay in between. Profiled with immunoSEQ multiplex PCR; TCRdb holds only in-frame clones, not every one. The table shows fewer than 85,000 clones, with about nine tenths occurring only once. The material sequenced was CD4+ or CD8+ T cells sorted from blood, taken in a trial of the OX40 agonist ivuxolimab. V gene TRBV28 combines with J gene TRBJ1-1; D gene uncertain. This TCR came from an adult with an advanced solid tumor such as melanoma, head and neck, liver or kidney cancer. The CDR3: CASSLAWGNTEAFF. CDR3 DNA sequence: TGTGCCAGCAGTTTAGCCTGGGGGAACACTGAAGCTTTCTTT.